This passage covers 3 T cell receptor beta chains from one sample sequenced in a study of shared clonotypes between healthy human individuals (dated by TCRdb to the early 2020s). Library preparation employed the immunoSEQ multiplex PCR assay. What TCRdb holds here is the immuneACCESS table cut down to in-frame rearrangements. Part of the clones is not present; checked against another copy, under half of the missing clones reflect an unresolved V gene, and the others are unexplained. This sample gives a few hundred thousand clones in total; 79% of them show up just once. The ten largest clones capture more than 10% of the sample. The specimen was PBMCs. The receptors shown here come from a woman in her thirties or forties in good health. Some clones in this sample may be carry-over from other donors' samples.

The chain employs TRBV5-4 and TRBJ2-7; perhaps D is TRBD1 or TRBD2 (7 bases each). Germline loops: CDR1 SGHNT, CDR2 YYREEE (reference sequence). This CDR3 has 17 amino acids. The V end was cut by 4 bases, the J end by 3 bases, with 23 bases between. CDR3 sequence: CASSPGGEGALRYEQYF. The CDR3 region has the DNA TGTGCCAGCAGCCCAGGGGGGGAGGGGGCTTTGCGCTACGAGCAGTACTTC.

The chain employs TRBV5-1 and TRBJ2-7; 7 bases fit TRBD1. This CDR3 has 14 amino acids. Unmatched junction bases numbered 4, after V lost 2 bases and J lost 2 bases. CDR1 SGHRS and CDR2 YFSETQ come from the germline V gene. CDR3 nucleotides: TGCGCCAGCAGCTTTAGGACAGGTCCCTACGAGCAGTACTTC. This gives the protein CASSFRTGPYEQYF.

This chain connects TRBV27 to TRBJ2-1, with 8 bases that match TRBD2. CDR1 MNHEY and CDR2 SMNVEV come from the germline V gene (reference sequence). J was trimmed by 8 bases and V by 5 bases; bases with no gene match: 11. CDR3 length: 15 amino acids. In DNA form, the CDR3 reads TGTGCCAGCAGTCAATACACGACTAGCGCGGATGAGCAGTTCTTC. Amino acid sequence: CASSQYTTSADEQFF.